This is a list of T cell receptor beta chains from one sample in a study of OX40 agonist ivuxolimab in advanced cancers. Libraries were prepared by immunoSEQ multiplex PCR; TCRdb keeps only in-frame clonotypes and omits some of them. The sample comprises about 64,000 clones, roughly 80% of which are singletons, and around 5% rests with the top ten. The sequences come from CD4+ or CD8+ T cells sorted from blood, collected in a trial of the OX40 agonist ivuxolimab. All receptors come from an adult with an advanced solid tumor such as melanoma, head and neck, liver or kidney cancer. The CDR3 runs from the conserved cysteine through the conserved F or W.

TRBJ1-1 | TRBV5-1 | CASSLGGEAFF
TRBJ2-3 | TRBV9 | CASSPGTSGGFTRADTQYF
TRBJ2-7 | TRBV6-5 | CASRATSGGTYEQYF
TRBJ1-1 | TRBV5-8 | CASKYVGGNVEAFF
TRBJ1-5 | TRBV5-1 | CASSYDFRDRNQPQHF
TRBJ1-6 | TRBV7-3 | CASSLGSSYNSPLHF
TRBJ2-2 | TRBV7-8 | CASSLGPELFF
TRBJ2-3 | TRBV5-4 | CASSLLAGGPPTQYF
TRBJ1-1 | TRBV11-3 | CASSLDLGGIEAFF
TRBJ1-1 | TRBV18 | CASSQDHTEAFF
TRBJ1-2 | TRBV6-5 | CASSYSRDSPLGYTF
TRBJ2-3 | TRBV18 | CASSPELAGAADTQYF
TRBJ1-1 | TRBV19 | CASSILASGGTEAFF
TRBJ1-5 | TRBV6-4 | CASSEFVNQPQHF
TRBJ1-1 | TRBV7-3 | CASSGQPNTEAFF
TRBJ1-5 | TRBV2 | CASSENVRRFNQPQHF
TRBJ2-3 | TRBV19 | CASSSAGGITDTQYF
TRBJ1-2 | TRBV5-8 | CASSPQAGFNYGYTF
TRBJ1-2 | TRBV5-1 | CASSLDSDYGYTF
TRBJ1-5 | TRBV19 | CASSPAGENQPQHF
TRBJ1-6 | TRBV6-1 | CASLLTGARGSPLHF
TRBJ1-1 | TRBV19 | CASSILGVSGNTEAFF
TRBJ2-3 | TRBV4-3 | CASSRTGASLFSTDTQYF
TRBJ1-1 | TRBV11-1 | CASSSGTGGWDTEAFF
TRBJ1-2 | TRBV23-1 | CASSLMGIRAYGYTF
TRBJ2-5 | TRBV19 | CASSILPSGGYETQYF
TRBJ2-7 | TRBV19 | CASSFRTSGRGYEQYF
TRBJ2-3 | TRBV4-2 | CASTQEAGGPDTQYF
TRBJ1-2 | TRBV6-1 | CASSAVHETGGSGYTF
TRBJ1-5 | TRBV5-5 | CASSLVGGEGPQPQHF
TRBJ1-2 | TRBV4-1 | CASSQRTGVGYTF
TRBJ2-7 | TRBV4-2 | CASSLGGTTYEQYF
TRBJ1-1 | TRBV7-2 | CASSLIDGAWTEAFF
TRBJ2-7 | TRBV4-3 | CASSQEWGISSEQYF
TRBJ2-3 | TRBV7-3 | CASSSGAPGTDTQYF
TRBJ2-6 | TRBV7-2 | CASSAIPGLRTGANVLTF
TRBJ2-7 | TRBV28 | CASSVLDYEQYF
TRBJ1-1 | TRBV6-5 | CASSPARGGRTEAFF
TRBJ1-4 | TRBV4-1 | CASSQVITSATNEKLFF
TRBJ2-1 | TRBV11-1 | CASSFLEGSYNEQFF
TRBJ2-7 | TRBV6-5 | CASRLGGEQYF